This TCR beta chain is drawn from a study of Japanese encephalitis immunity and Zika vaccine responses (dated by TCRdb to the early 2020s). Study-level background: The included participants were given three 5.0 ug doses of alum-adjuvanted ZPIV at weeks 0, 4 and 28. The study tested whether CD4 T cell responses to the Zika vaccine were shaped by prior Japanese encephalitis virus (JEV) or yellow fever virus (YFV) vaccination. For TCR sequencing, five or six representative participants were chosen from each pre-vaccination group, with samples at week 0 (after pre-vaccination, before ZPIV) and week 52. In addition, the TCR repertoires of a few flavivirus-naive individuals were analyzed at weeks 2, 6 and 52 after ZPIV vaccination began. Before ZPIV, twelve participants were given one dose of YFV vaccine (YF-VAX), while several participants were flavivirus-naive. Eleven to twelve participants were given two doses of JEV vaccine (IXIARO) 28 days apart, two to three months before the first ZPIV dose. ZIKV peptides were 15-mers overlapping by 11 residues, selected for NetMHCpan/NetMHCII-predicted epitopes with affinity below 50 nM. The stimulations used peptide pools from ZIKV structural proteins divided into flavivirus-conserved and non-conserved sets, or JEV or YFV peptides that matched the pre-vaccination. Paper-wide results and their limitations: JEV-pre-vaccinated donors showed higher repertoire similarity across time-points and stimulations than YFV-pre-vaccinated donors, indicating more clonotypes common to ZIKV and JEV stimulation. Sample size limitations prevented peptide-pool deconvolution, so the individual peptides driving cross-reactive responses were not identified. Only a subset of trial participants with three doses and adequate samples was analyzed, not the entire vaccinated cohort. The samples grouped by participant and showed no similarity across individuals, which suggests that no public TCRs were detected. CD8 T cell responses to ZIKV peptide pools were of very low magnitude and seen in only a few individuals. In JEV-pre-vaccinated donors, the repertoire richness of CD4 T cells responding to conserved ZIKV epitopes dropped significantly after ZPIV.

This clonotype is identified as large (0.1 to 1%). No base-level quality is on record; no much larger clone is a single base apart. The protocol used for the library was 5' RACE. TCRbeta libraries were pooled in proportion to their sorted cell numbers before sequencing. Total RNA was extracted from sorted cells with RNAzol RT, and cDNA was synthesized with an oligo(dT) primer and a template-switching oligo. Using Kapa HiFi, PCR amplified the TCRbeta V-CDR3-J region between a SMARTer oligo primer and a TCRbeta constant-region primer. A second PCR added Illumina adaptors and sample-specific index barcodes, with HighPrep bead cleanup and Bioanalyzer confirmation of a roughly 650 bp band. Libraries were sequenced on an Illumina MiSeq with 2x151 bp paired-end reads. Per the authors' processing: Reads were demultiplexed with an in-house Java program, and TCRbeta annotations were assigned and clonotypes were counted with MiXCR. Repertoire overlap was assessed with Morisita-Horn indices from the R package vegan, and UPGMA clustering and Circos plots of recurring clonotypes were generated. Shannon diversity and richness were normalized to the highest possible value given the input cell numbers, yielding values from 0 to 1. MUSCLE was used to align CDR3beta sequences, SeqinR to compute distances, and R to plot multidimensional scaling. TCRdb reran the public reads through fastp at Q25 and MiXCR, keeping productive beta chains. Entries that share a CDR3 protein sequence are merged under the most common genes and DNA. The V and J calls follow TCRdb's processing rather than the paper's. This sample holds about 200 distinct CDR3 sequences; 11% to 15% were observed only once. Roughly 40% of the sample belongs to the ten largest clones.

PBMCs were labeled with CellTrace CFSE and cultured for less than seven days in RPMI with 8% human serum plus peptide pools at around 1 ug/mL each. On a BD FACSAria, proliferating CD4 T cells were sorted without fixation as live CD56-CD19-CD16-CD3+CD4+ CFSE-low cells. Enrolled adults were healthy and seronegative for ZIKV, JEV, YFV, DENV and WNV by microneutralization screening. Samples came from a phase 1, double-blinded, randomized, placebo-controlled trial of an alum-adjuvanted Zika purified-inactivated virus (ZPIV) vaccine. Peripheral blood mononuclear cells were isolated using a standard procedure and kept frozen in liquid nitrogen until needed. CDR1 and CDR2 (MNHNS, SASEGT) derive from the germline V gene. The CDR3 has 14 amino acids, counting the end cysteine and phenylalanine. Here the CDR3 DNA is all that survives: 42 bases in frame from base 1. From V the trimming removes 7 bases and from J it removes 1 base, while the gene matches leave 2 bases of the junction unaccounted for.

The TCR was taken from an adult woman who received an inactivated Zika virus vaccine. This sample comprised antigen-activated CD4+ T cells from blood, cultured, obtained during a Zika inactivated vaccine study. The V gene is TRBV6-1 and the J gene is TRBJ2-7; 12 bases in the junction line up with TRBD2. CDR3 protein: CASKTSGGSYEQYF. The nucleotide sequence is TGTGCCAGCAAAACTAGCGGGGGGTCCTACGAGCAGTACTTC.